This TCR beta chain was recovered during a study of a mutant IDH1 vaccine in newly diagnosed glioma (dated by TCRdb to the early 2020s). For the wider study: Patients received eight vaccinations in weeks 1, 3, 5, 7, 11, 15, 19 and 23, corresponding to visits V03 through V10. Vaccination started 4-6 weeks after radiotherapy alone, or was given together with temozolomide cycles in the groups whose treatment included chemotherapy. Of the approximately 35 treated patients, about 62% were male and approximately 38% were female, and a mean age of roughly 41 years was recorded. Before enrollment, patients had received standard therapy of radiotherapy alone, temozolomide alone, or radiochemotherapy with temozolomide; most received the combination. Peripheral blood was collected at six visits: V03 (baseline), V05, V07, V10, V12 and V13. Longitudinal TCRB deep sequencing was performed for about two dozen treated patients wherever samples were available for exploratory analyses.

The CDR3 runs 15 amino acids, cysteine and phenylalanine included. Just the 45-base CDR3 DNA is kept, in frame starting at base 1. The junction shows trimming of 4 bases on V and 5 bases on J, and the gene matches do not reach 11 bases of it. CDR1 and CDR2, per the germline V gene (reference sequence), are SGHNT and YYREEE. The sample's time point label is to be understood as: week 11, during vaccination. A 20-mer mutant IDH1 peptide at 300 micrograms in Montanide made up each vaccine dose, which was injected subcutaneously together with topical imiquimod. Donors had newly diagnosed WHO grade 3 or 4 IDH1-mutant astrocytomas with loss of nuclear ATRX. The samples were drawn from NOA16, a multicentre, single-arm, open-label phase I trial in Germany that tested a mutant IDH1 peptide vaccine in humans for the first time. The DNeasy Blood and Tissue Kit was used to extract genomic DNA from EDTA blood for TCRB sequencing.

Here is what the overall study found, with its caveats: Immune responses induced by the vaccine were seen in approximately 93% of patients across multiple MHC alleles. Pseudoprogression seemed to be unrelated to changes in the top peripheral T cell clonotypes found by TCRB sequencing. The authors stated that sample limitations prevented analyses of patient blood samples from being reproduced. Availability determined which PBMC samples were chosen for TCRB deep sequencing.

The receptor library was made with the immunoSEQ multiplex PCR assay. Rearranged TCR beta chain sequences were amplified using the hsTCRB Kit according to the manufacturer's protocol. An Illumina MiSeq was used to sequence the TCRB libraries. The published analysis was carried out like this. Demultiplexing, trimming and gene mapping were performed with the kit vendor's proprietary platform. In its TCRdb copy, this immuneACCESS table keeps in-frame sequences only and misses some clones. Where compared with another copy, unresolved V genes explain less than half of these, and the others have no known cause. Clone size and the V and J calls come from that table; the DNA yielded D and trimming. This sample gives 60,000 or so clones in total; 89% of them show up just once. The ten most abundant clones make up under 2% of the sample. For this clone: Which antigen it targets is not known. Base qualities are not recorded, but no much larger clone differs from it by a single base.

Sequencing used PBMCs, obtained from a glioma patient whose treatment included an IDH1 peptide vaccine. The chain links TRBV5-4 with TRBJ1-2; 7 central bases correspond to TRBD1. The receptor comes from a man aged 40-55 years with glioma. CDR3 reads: CASSGRSTGDYGYTF. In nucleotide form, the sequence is TGTGCCAGCAGCGGACGGTCCACAGGGGATTATGGCTACACCTTC.